This T cell receptor beta chain was recorded in a study of identifying expanded T cells in peripheral blood (dated 2019 in TCRdb). Study-level background: Separate aliquots of the same genomic DNA pool were sequenced to produce technical replicates, and four replicates were compared in pairs.

General findings and caveats noted by the study authors: The authors expected that over much longer intervals, such as months to years, biological variance in healthy repertoires might increase even further. The beta-binomial model significantly reduced the number of clones called differentially abundant and the false-positive rate across all healthy-donor time intervals. Across all healthy donors, variance in clone template counts between roughly two-week samples was found to increase significantly with total template count. Between technical replicates the binomial model flagged about 1.2 differentially abundant clones, whereas over around 2 weeks the binomial model flagged about 15 and over approximately 4 weeks 19 to 20.

Remarks on this clone: This clone's antigen is unknown. There are no base qualities to consult, and no much larger clone falls within one base.

TCRbeta CDR3 regions were profiled with the immunoSEQ Assay using bias-controlled multiplex PCR amplification of genomic DNA. For the original study's pipeline: The absolute abundance of each unique TCRbeta CDR3 region was quantified after sequences were collapsed and filtered. Two models were used to test differential abundance: a binomial model (Fisher-equivalent) and a beta-binomial model that adds time-dependent variance fitted from healthy donors. Clones with fewer than 5 combined templates were excluded, and clones with Benjamini-Hochberg FDR below 0.01 were called differentially abundant. In the beta-binomial model, variance was expressed as a function of the total template count across the two samples, in the form v = (b*log(k)+a)^2. This immuneACCESS table, as held by TCRdb, lists in-frame sequences with V and J called but not all clones. Of the missing ones, under half trace to an unresolved V gene in checked studies; the others have no known cause. That table furnishes V, J and clone size, whereas the DNA furnished D and trimming. Here the sample has some 100,000 clones; about 88% occur a single time. Just under 8.5% of the sample comes from the top ten.

The CDR3 goes from the cysteine to the phenylalanine over 11 residues. This entry keeps only the CDR3 DNA: 33 bases, framed from base 1. V is shortened by 0 bases, J by 11 bases, and the region joining them spans 6 bases. The CDR1 and CDR2 encoded by the germline V gene are SGHTS and YDEGEE. No immune events, such as infections, were documented for the healthy donors during the collection period. Time-dependent variance in a beta-binomial model of T-cell clone differential abundance was calibrated using healthy-donor blood repertoires as a training cohort. The training cohort was composed of around ten healthy donors, 3 female and 7 male. On average the donors were approximately 43 years old, and their ages spanned roughly 29 to 70 years. Whole blood from each healthy donor was obtained from a commercial supplier and was collected at three time points about two weeks apart. For immunosequencing, genomic DNA was extracted from unsorted whole blood.

The chain links TRBV5-8 with TRBJ2-1; confidence is insufficient to name the D gene. This clonotype originated in a person aged 18 to 75 in good health. Specimen: blood. At the DNA level, the sequence is TGTGCCAGCAGCTTGGTGGGAAAGCAGTTCTTC. The encoded protein is CASSLVGKQFF.